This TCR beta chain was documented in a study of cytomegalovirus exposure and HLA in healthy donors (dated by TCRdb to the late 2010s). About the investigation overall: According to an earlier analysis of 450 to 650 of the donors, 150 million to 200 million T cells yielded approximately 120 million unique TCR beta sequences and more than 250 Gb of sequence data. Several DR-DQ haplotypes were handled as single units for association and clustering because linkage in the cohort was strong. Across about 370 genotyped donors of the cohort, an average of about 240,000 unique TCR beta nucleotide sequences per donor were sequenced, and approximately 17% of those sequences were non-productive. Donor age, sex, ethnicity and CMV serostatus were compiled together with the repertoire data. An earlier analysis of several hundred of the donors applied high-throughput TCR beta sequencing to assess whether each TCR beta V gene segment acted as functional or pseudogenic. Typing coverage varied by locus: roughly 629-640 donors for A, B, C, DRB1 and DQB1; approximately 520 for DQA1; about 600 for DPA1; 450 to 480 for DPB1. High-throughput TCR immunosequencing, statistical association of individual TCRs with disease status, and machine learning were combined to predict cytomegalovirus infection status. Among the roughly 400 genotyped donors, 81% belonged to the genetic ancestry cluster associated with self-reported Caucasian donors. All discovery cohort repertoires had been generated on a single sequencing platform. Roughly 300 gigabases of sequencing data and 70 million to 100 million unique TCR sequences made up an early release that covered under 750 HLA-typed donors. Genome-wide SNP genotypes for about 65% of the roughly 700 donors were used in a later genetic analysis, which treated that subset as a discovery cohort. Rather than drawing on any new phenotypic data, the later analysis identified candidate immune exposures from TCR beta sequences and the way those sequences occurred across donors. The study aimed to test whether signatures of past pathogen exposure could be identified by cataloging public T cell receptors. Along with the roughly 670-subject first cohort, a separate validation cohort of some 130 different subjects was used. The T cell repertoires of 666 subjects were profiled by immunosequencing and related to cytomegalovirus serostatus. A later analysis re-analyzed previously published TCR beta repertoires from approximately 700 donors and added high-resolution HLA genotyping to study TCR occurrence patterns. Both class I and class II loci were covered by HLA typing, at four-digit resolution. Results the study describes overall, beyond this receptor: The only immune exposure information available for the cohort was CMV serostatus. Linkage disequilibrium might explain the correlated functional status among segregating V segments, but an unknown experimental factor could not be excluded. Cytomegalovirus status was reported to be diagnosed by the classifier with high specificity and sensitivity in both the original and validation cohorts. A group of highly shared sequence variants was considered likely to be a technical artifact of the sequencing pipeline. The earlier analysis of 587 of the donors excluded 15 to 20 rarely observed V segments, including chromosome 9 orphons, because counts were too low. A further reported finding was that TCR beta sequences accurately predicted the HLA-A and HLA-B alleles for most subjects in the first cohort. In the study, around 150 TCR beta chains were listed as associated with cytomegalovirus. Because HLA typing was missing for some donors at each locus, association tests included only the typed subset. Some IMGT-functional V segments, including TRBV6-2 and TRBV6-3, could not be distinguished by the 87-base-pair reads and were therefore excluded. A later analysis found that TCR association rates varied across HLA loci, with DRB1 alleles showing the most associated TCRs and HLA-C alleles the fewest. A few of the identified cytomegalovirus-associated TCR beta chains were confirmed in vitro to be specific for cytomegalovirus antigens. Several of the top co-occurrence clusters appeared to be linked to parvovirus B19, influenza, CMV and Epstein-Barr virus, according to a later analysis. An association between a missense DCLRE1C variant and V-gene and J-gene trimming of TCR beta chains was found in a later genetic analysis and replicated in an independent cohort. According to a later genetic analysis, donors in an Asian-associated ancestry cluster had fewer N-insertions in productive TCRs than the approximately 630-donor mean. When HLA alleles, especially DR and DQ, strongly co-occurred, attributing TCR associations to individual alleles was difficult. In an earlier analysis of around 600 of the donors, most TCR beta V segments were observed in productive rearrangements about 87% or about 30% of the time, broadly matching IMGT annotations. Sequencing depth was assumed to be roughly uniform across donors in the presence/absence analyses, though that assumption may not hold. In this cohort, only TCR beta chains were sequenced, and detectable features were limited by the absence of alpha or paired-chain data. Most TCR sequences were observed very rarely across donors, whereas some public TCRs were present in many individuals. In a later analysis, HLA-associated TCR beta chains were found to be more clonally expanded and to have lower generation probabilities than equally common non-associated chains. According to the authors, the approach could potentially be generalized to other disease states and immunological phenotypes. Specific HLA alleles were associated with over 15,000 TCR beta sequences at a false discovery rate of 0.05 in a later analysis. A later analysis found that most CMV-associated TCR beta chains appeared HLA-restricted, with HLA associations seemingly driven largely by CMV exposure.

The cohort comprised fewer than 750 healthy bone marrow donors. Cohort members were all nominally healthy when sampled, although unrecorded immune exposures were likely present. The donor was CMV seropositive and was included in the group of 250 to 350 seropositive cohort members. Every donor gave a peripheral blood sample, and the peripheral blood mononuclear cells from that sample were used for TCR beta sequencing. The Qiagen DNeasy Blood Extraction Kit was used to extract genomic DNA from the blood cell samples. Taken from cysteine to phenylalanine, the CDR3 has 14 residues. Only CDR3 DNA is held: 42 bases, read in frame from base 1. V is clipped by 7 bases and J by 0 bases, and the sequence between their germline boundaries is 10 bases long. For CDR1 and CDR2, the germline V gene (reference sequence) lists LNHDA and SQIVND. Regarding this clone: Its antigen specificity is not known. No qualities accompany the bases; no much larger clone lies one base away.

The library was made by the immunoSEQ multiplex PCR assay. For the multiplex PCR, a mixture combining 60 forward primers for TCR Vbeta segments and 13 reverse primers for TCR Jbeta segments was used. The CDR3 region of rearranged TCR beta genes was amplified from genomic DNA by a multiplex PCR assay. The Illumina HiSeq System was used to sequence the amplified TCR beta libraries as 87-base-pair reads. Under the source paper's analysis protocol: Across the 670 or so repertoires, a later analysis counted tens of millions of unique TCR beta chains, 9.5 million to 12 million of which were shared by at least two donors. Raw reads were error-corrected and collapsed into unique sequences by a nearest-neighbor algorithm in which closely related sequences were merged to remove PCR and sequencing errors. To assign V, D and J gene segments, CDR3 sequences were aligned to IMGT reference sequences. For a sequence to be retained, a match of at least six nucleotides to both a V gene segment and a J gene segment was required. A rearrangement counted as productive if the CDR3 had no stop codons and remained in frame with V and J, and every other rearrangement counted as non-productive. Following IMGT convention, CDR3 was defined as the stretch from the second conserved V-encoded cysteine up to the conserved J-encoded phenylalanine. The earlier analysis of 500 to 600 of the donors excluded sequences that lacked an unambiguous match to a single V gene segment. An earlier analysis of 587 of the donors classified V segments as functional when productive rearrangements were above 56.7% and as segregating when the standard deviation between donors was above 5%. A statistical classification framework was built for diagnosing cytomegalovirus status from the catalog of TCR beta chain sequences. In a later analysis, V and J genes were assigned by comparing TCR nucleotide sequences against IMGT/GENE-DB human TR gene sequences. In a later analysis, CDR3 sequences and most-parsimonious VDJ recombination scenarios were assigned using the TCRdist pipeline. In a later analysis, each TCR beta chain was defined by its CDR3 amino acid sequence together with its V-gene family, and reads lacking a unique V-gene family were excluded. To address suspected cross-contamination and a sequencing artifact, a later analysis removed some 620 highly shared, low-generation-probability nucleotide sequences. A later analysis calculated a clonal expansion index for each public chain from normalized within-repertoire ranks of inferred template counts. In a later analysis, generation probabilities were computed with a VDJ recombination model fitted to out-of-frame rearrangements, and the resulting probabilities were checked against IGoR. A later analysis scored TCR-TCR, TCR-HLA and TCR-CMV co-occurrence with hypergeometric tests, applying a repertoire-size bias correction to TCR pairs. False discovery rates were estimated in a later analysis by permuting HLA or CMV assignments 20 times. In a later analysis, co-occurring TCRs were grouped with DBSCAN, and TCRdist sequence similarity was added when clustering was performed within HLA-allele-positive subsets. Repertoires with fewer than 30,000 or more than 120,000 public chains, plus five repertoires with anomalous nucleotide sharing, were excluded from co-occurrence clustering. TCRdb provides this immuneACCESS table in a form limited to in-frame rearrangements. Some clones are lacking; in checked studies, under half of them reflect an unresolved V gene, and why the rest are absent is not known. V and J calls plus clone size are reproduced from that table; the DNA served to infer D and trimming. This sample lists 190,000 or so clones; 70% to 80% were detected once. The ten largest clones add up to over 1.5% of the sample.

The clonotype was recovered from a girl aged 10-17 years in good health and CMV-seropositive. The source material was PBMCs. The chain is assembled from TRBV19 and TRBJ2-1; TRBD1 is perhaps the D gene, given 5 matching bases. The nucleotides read TGTGCCAGTATGAGACAGAACTCCTACAATGAGCAGTTCTTC. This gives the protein CASMRQNSYNEQFF.